The clone carrying this TCR beta chain was picked up one time. Its antigen is unidentified. This specimen comes from a study of Ad26.COV2.S vaccination and SARS-CoV-2 variants. Across the study: Each vaccinee took Ad26.COV2.S intramuscularly, once or twice 56 days apart. General study results and limits: Vaccine recipients showed a spike-specific TCR breadth that was higher than in placebo recipients. Non-spike TCR breadth showed similarity between vaccine and placebo recipients.

Sequencing was performed with immunoSEQ multiplex PCR; in TCRdb, only in-frame clones are kept and a portion is missing. The data show some 410,000 clones, about 90% seen once. Treatment described: about 20 received Ad26.COV2.S at low or high dose, single or two shots; 5 received placebo; per-sample allocation not given. Specimens were obtained on day 63 following the first vaccine or placebo injection. A Boston adult aged 18-55 years was the donor. Germline V lookup: CDR1 MDHEN, CDR2 SYDVKM. Trimming took off 6 bases at V and 1 base at J, with 15 bases between the two ends. The CDR3 consists of 15 residues.

V and J are TRBV28 and TRBJ1-1; TRBD1 might be the D (6 bases). The sequenced sample was peripheral blood, obtained in a trial of Ad26.COV2.S vaccine versus placebo. The sequence was collected from a person aged 18-60 years who received the Ad26.COV2.S COVID-19 vaccine or a placebo. The CDR3: CASSLGQSWNTEAFF. CDR3 bases: TGTGCCAGCAGCCTGGGACAATCTTGGAACACTGAAGCTTTCTTT.